The 10 T cell receptor beta chains below all came from one sample that was sequenced in a study of T cell responses to AZD1222 COVID-19 vaccine. Clones were read by immunoSEQ multiplex PCR, and TCRdb kept only the in-frame ones, dropping some. The sample lists around 100,000 clones, 70% to 90% occurring once. The input for sequencing was peripheral blood, taken 28 days after the second AZD1222 dose. These TCRs come from an adult who received the AZD1222 COVID-19 vaccine.

The chain has TRBV29-1 and TRBJ1-2; D gene ambiguous. V lost 3 bases to trimming and J lost 4 bases, with 9 bases between them. The V gene's germline CDR1 is SQVTM and CDR2 ANQGSEA. The CDR3 length is 12 residues. The CDR3 loop is CSVESESYGYTF. The CDR3 nucleotides are TGCAGCGTTGAGTCCGAAAGCTATGGCTACACCTTC.

The chain uses TRBV7-9 and TRBJ2-1, with TRBD2 as a possible D gene (6 bases). CDR1 and CDR2 from the germline V gene are SEHNR and FQNEAQ (reference sequence). The CDR3 consists of 15 residues. Between the trimmed V and J ends, which lost 4 bases and 3 bases, there was a span of 13 bases. The CDR3 spells CASSYQGGGYNEQFF. CDR3 DNA sequence: TGTGCCAGCAGCTATCAGGGAGGCGGCTACAATGAGCAGTTCTTC.

The chain has TRBV28 and TRBJ2-1; 11 bases align to TRBD2. Germline CDR1 MDHEN, CDR2 SYDVKM. CDR3 length equals 15 residues. The J segment lost 7 bases and the V segment lost 5 bases, leaving 7 bases of the junction unmatched. CDR3 residues: CASSLSGRARNEQFF. The CDR3 nucleotides read TGTGCCAGCAGTCTTAGCGGGAGGGCCCGTAATGAGCAGTTCTTC.

V is TRBV5-1 and J is TRBJ1-1, with D perhaps matching TRBD1 (5 bases). Germline values: CDR1 SGHRS, CDR2 YFSETQ. CDR3 length: 13 residues. Trimming cost V 0 bases and J 6 bases, with 9 bases left between them. Here the CDR3 reads CASSLARGAEAFF. CDR3 nucleotides: TGCGCCAGCAGCTTGGCCCGGGGGGCTGAAGCTTTCTTT.

The V gene is TRBV11-2, the J gene TRBJ1-2, with D unclear. V dropped 0 bases and J dropped 3 bases, with 5 bases sitting between them. Germline CDR1 and CDR2: SGHAT and FQNNGV. The CDR3 runs to 13 residues. CDR3 protein: CASSLEGYYGYTF. In DNA form, the CDR3 reads TGTGCCAGCAGCTTAGAAGGCTACTATGGCTACACCTTC.

With respect to this clone: Additional DNA sequences in this sample encode the identical CDR3. The V gene is TRBV19, the J gene TRBJ2-1; 12 nucleotides line up with TRBD2. The trim removed 5 bases at V and 9 bases at J, leaving 5 bases unmatched. CDR3 length: 14 residues. Germline-derived CDR1 and CDR2 are LNHDA and SQIVND (reference sequence). CDR3 sequence: CASSRLAGVSEQFF. CDR3 DNA sequence: TGTGCCAGTAGTCGACTAGCGGGAGTTTCTGAGCAGTTCTTC. Full variable domain (missing parts from reference TRBV19 and TRBJ2-1): DGGITQSPKYLFRKEGQNVTLSCEQNLNHDAMYWYRQDPGQGLRLIYYSQIVNDFQKGDIAEGYSVSREKKESFPLTVTSAQKNPTAFYLCASSRLAGVSEQFFGPGTRLTVL.

The V gene is TRBV27, the J gene TRBJ1-2; tentative D call: TRBD1 (5 bases). V lost 6 bases to trimming and J lost 3 bases, with 17 bases between them. This CDR3 is built from 15 residues. CDR1 MNHEY and CDR2 SMNVEV come from the germline V gene (reference sequence). The CDR3 DNA reads TGTGCCAGCAGCCTTAGACATGACAGAGACTATGGCTACACCTTC. Its protein is CASSLRHDRDYGYTF.

In its sample, this clone was seen once. The chain recombines TRBV4-2 with TRBJ1-2; a weak D match, TRBD1 (6 bases). The V end was cut by 0 bases, the J end by 0 bases, with 17 bases between. The CDR3 totals 18 residues. The germline V gene encodes CDR1 LGHNA and CDR2 YNFKEQ. The CDR3 DNA follows: TGTGCCAGCAGCCAAGAGGGCATGGGGGCACTCACTAACTATGGCTACACCTTC. Translation gives CASSQEGMGALTNYGYTF.

J is TRBJ1-5 and V is TRBV24-1; 9 bases are shared with TRBD1. In germline, CDR1 is KGHDR, CDR2 SFDVKD. J was trimmed by 3 bases and V by 5 bases; bases with no gene match: 4. The CDR3 loop spans 15 amino acids. The CDR3 loop is CATSGGTGSNQPQHF. The CDR3 DNA is TGTGCCACCAGTGGGGGGACAGGGTCCAATCAGCCCCAGCATTTT.

The V gene is TRBV11-3, the J gene TRBJ1-2; D is undetermined. V gave up 1 base and J gave up 8 bases, with 8 bases separating them. The germline gives CDR1 SGHNT, CDR2 YENEEA. The CDR3 length is 12 residues. CDR3 nucleotide sequence: TGTGCCAGCAGCTTAGGGGGAATGGGCTACACCTTC. This encodes CASSLGGMGYTF.